This TCR beta chain came from a study of cytomegalovirus exposure and HLA in healthy donors (dated by TCRdb to the late 2010s). Study-level background: In an earlier analysis of under 600 of the donors, approximately 260 Gb of sequence data and 100 million or so unique TCR beta sequences from roughly 180 million T cells were reported. Roughly 300 gigabases of sequencing data and approximately 80 million unique TCR sequences were included in an early release covering around 600 HLA-typed donors. Of the 350 to 450 genotyped donors, about 84% fell in the genetic ancestry cluster associated with self-reported Caucasian donors. The study aimed to test whether cataloging public T cell receptors could reveal signatures of past pathogen exposure. The study profiled the T cell repertoires of about 640 subjects by immunosequencing and related them to cytomegalovirus serostatus. In addition to the first cohort of 666 subjects, a separate validation cohort of approximately 110 different subjects was used. To predict cytomegalovirus infection status, the study combined high-throughput TCR immunosequencing, statistical association of individual TCRs with disease status, and machine learning. In a later analysis, previously published TCR beta repertoires from about 670 donors were re-analyzed and high-resolution HLA genotyping was added so that TCR occurrence patterns could be studied. Rather than drawing on any new phenotypic data, the later analysis identified candidate immune exposures from TCR beta sequences and the way those sequences occurred across donors. An earlier analysis of nearly 600 of the donors applied high-throughput TCR beta sequencing to assess whether each TCR beta V gene segment acted as functional or pseudogenic. Alongside the repertoire data, information on donor age, sex, ethnicity and CMV serostatus was compiled. A later genetic analysis used genome-wide SNP genotypes for 398 of the 666 donors, treating that subset as a discovery cohort. All discovery cohort repertoires had been generated on a single sequencing platform. HLA typing covered class I and class II loci at four-digit resolution. The number of typed donors differed by locus: about 629-630 for A, B, C, DRB1 and DQB1; approximately 520 for DQA1; roughly 600 for DPA1; and roughly 450 for DPB1. Because of strong linkage in the cohort, five DR-DQ haplotypes were treated as single units for association and clustering. Among 300 to 500 genotyped donors of the cohort, an average of roughly 230,000 unique TCR beta nucleotide sequences was sequenced per donor, of which roughly 17% were non-productive. Study-level results and caveats: While some public TCRs were present in many individuals, most TCR sequences turned up only very rarely across donors. Because HLA typing was missing for some donors at each locus, association tests included only the typed subset. In a later analysis, most CMV-associated TCR beta chains were found to appear HLA-restricted, with HLA associations seemingly driven largely by CMV exposure. For the cohort, immune exposure information was limited to CMV serostatus. In the study, 150 to 200 TCR beta chains were listed as associated with cytomegalovirus. Compared with the approximately 670-donor mean, donors in an Asian-associated ancestry cluster had fewer N-insertions in productive TCRs, according to a later genetic analysis. In this cohort, only TCR beta chains were sequenced, and detectable features were limited by the absence of alpha or paired-chain data. A further reported finding was that TCR beta sequences accurately predicted the HLA-A and HLA-B alleles for most subjects in the first cohort. Compared with equally common non-associated chains, HLA-associated TCR beta chains in a later analysis were more clonally expanded and had lower generation probabilities. According to the authors, the approach could potentially be generalized to other disease states and immunological phenotypes. V-gene and J-gene trimming of TCR beta chains was associated with a missense DCLRE1C variant in a later genetic analysis, and the association was replicated in an independent cohort. Assigning TCR associations to individual alleles was difficult when HLA alleles, especially DR and DQ, strongly co-occurred. A later analysis found that TCR association rates varied across HLA loci, with DRB1 alleles showing the most associated TCRs and HLA-C alleles the fewest. In an earlier analysis of 587 of the donors, most TCR beta V segments appeared in productive rearrangements about 90% or about 30% of the time, broadly matching IMGT annotations. A few of the identified cytomegalovirus-associated TCR beta chains were confirmed in vitro to be specific for cytomegalovirus antigens. A group of highly shared sequence variants was considered likely to be a technical artifact of the sequencing pipeline. Because counts were too low, roughly 17 rarely observed V segments, including chromosome 9 orphons, were left out of the earlier analysis of 500 to 650 of the donors. A later analysis reported that several top co-occurrence clusters appeared linked to parvovirus B19, influenza, CMV and Epstein-Barr virus. The classifier was reported to diagnose cytomegalovirus status with high specificity and sensitivity in both the original cohort and the validation cohort. In a later analysis, 16,951 TCR beta sequences were associated with specific HLA alleles at a false discovery rate of 0.05. Linkage disequilibrium might explain the correlated functional status among segregating V segments, but an unknown experimental factor could not be excluded. Roughly uniform sequencing depth across donors was assumed in presence/absence analyses, although this assumption may not hold.

In total, approximately 610 healthy bone marrow donors made up the cohort. At the time of sampling, every cohort member was nominally healthy, though immune exposures that went unrecorded were likely present. The donor tested CMV seropositive, placing the donor among the 289 seropositive members of the cohort. A peripheral blood sample was provided by each donor, and peripheral blood mononuclear cells were used for TCR beta sequencing. Genomic DNA was extracted from the blood cell samples with the Qiagen DNeasy Blood Extraction Kit. Points on this clone: Its antigen target is currently unknown. Per-base qualities were not stored, and no clone one base away is much larger.

Libraries were built with the immunoSEQ multiplex PCR assay. A mixture of 60 forward primers for TCR Vbeta segments and 13 reverse primers for TCR Jbeta segments was used in the multiplex PCR. A multiplex PCR assay on genomic DNA amplified the CDR3 region of rearranged TCR beta genes. On the Illumina HiSeq System, the amplified TCR beta libraries were sequenced as 87-base-pair reads. As for the original processing: A later analysis tallied about 77 million unique TCR beta chains across the approximately 670 repertoires, and around 12 million of those chains were shared by two or more donors. Raw reads were error-corrected and collapsed into unique sequences by a nearest-neighbor algorithm in which closely related sequences were merged to remove PCR and sequencing errors. Alignment of CDR3 sequences to IMGT reference sequences was used to assign V, D and J gene segments. Each retained sequence needed at least a six-nucleotide match to both a V gene segment and a J gene segment. A rearrangement was called productive if the CDR3 had no stop codons and remained in frame with V and J, and every other rearrangement was called non-productive. Following IMGT convention, CDR3 was defined as the stretch from the second conserved V-encoded cysteine up to the conserved J-encoded phenylalanine. The earlier analysis of some 550 of the donors excluded any sequence lacking an unambiguous match to a single V gene segment. In an earlier analysis of 450 to 700 of the donors, V segments were called functional above 56.7% productive rearrangements and were called segregating when the between-donor standard deviation exceeded 5%. A statistical classification framework was built for diagnosing cytomegalovirus status from the catalog of TCR beta chain sequences. V and J gene assignment, in a later analysis, came from comparing TCR nucleotide sequences with IMGT/GENE-DB human TR gene sequences. The TCRdist pipeline was used in a later analysis to assign CDR3 sequences and most-parsimonious VDJ recombination scenarios. In a later analysis, each TCR beta chain was defined by its CDR3 amino acid sequence together with its V-gene family, and reads lacking a unique V-gene family were excluded. As a way to deal with suspected cross-contamination and a sequencing artifact, a later analysis dropped under 600 nucleotide sequences that were highly shared and had low generation probability. For each public chain, a later analysis derived a clonal expansion index from normalized ranks of inferred template counts within each repertoire. Generation probabilities in a later analysis came from a VDJ recombination model fitted to out-of-frame rearrangements, and those results were checked against IGoR. In a later analysis, hypergeometric tests were used to score TCR-TCR, TCR-HLA and TCR-CMV co-occurrence, with a repertoire-size bias correction applied to TCR pairs. False discovery rates were estimated in a later analysis by permuting HLA or CMV assignments 20 times. In a later analysis, co-occurring TCRs were grouped using DBSCAN, and TCRdist sequence similarity was added for clustering within HLA-allele-positive subsets. Repertoires with fewer than 30,000 or more than 120,000 public chains were left out of co-occurrence clustering, as were roughly five repertoires with anomalous nucleotide sharing. TCRdb re-hosts the immuneACCESS table, in-frame sequences only. Its copies lack some clones; in the studies checked, an unresolved V gene accounts for under half of them, and the cause for the rest is not known. The D gene and trimming were derived from the DNA, and the V and J assignments and clone size from that table. This sample comprises some 120,000 clones, 70% to 75% of them detected only once. The ten largest clones take up about 2.1% of the sample.

Specimen: PBMCs. The sequence was obtained from a middle-aged woman in good health and CMV-seropositive.

The DNA sequence is given as TGTGCCAGCAGCCTGCAGGGGGCTGCCTACGAGCAGTACTTC. Its protein is CASSLQGAAYEQYF. The V gene is TRBV7-2 and the J gene is TRBJ2-5, with TRBD1 matching 8 junction bases. The J call may be in error: the DNA end matches TRBJ2-7 better. The CDR3 measures 14 amino acids from cysteine to phenylalanine. The sequence is cut down to CDR3 DNA, 42 bases in frame from base 1. Looking up the germline V gene yields CDR1 SGHTA and CDR2 FQGNSA.